These 29 T cell receptor beta chains came from one sample sequenced in a study of molecular identifiers for immune sequencing clone quantification. TCRdb fed the PCR reads into MiXCR, producing one record per CDR3 protein. Counted here are 65,000 to 70,000 distinct CDR3 sequences, 15% to 20% occurring once; the ten biggest clones make up about 1.5%. Sequencing was done on a sample of naive CD8+ T cells from blood, with Jurkat cell RNA spiked in. Subset reported: FACS-sorted CD8+CD4-CCR7+CD45RA+ naive T cells. These receptors all stem from a human donor in good health. Some libraries in this study had Jurkat cell RNA spiked in.

There are a few counts of this clonotype. Given a much more abundant clone one base away, this may be a read error. This sequence joins TRBV7-8 and TRBJ1-2; TRBD1 matches 8 bases. This CDR3 is built from 14 residues. V was pared by 9 bases and J by 7 bases, with 13 bases of the junction left unmatched. The germline CDR1 and CDR2 sequences are SGHVS and FQNEAQ. The chain's CDR3 is CASGKGAGGFGYTF. CDR3 nucleotides: TGTGCCAGTGGAAAGGGGGCAGGGGGCTTTGGCTACACCTTC. Full variable domain (outside the CDR3, taken from reference TRBV7-8 and TRBJ1-2): GAGVSQSPRYKVAKRGQDVALRCDPISGHVSLFWYQQALGQGPEFLTYFQNEAQLDKSGLPSDRFFAERPEGSVSTLKIQRTQQEDSAVYLCASGKGAGGFGYTFGSGTRLTVV.

This clonotype was observed at least ten times. A much larger clone is a single base away; this may be a read error. V gene TRBV4-2 combines with J gene TRBJ2-3; D is unresolved. CDR1 and CDR2 from the germline V gene are LGHNA and YNFKEQ. The CDR3 spans 15 residues. CDR3 nucleotide sequence: TGTGCCAGCAGCCAAGATCAGGATTCCACAGATGCGCAGTATTTT. Translating gives CASSQDQDSTDAQYF.

This clonotype showed up many times. The CDR3 sequence: CASSPPEGRGQYF. CDR3 nucleotides: TGCGCCAGCAGCCCCCCAGAGGGGAGGGGGCAGTACTTC. This chain links TRBV4-1 with TRBJ2-7, with 7 bases matching TRBD2. J was trimmed by 9 bases and V by 4 bases; bases with no gene match: 9. Germline V CDR1 and CDR2: MGHRA, YSYEKL. This CDR3 has 13 amino acids.

This clonotype occurred many times. CDR3: CSAKAASNYGYTF. CDR3 DNA sequence: TGCAGTGCTAAAGCAGCTTCTAACTATGGCTACACCTTC. The chain recombines TRBV20-1 with TRBJ1-2; D remains unclear. The CDR3 length is 13 residues. Germline CDR1 is DFQATT and CDR2 is SNEGSKA (reference sequence). V shed 4 bases and J shed 0 bases, with 9 bases lying between them.

Ten or more counts support this clonotype. The V and J genes are TRBV3-1 and TRBJ1-2, with D unresolved. V dropped 1 base and J dropped 6 bases, with 6 bases sitting between them. The germline V gene encodes CDR1 LGHDT and CDR2 YNNKEL (reference sequence). This CDR3 contains 12 residues. CDR3 sequence reads: CASSQALNGYTF. The CDR3 DNA reads TGTGCCAGCAGCCAAGCCCTTAATGGCTACACCTTC. Together with reference TRBV3-1 and TRBJ1-2, the CDR3 gives the full variable domain: DTAVSQTPKYLVTQMGNDKSIKCEQNLGHDTMYWYKQDSKKFLKIMFSYNNKELIINETVPNRFSPKSPDKAHLNLHINSLELGDSAVYFCASSQALNGYTFGSGTRLTVV.

Notes on this clonotype: A read error may explain this, as a much larger clone is one base away. CDR3 sequence: CASSLATSSGNTIYF. In nucleotides, the CDR3 is TGTGCCAGCAGCTTAGCTACGAGCTCTGGAAACACCATATATTTT. The V gene is TRBV7-2, the J gene TRBJ1-3; D is unresolved. V lost 0 bases and J lost 0, with 6 bases in between. The CDR3 length is 15 residues. Germline values: CDR1 SGHTA, CDR2 FQGNSA.

This clonotype came up many times. This rearrangement joins TRBV30 to TRBJ2-1, with D uncertain. The CDR3 is made up of 15 amino acids. The V and J ends lost 0 bases and 0 bases respectively, with 9 bases between them. Germline assignment: CDR1 GTSNPN and CDR2 SVGIG (reference sequence). CDR3 DNA sequence: TGTGCCTGGAGTGTACTTACGGGCTCCTACAATGAGCAGTTCTTC. Its translation is CAWSVLTGSYNEQFF.

This clonotype was picked up a small number of times. In DNA, the CDR3 is TGTGCCAGCCTCCGGAGCACCGGGGAGCTGTTTTTT. Protein product: CASLRSTGELFF. The J gene is TRBJ2-2, the V gene TRBV7-9; D not certain. Trimming left V 8 bases short and J 4 bases short, with 8 bases between. CDR1 is SEHNR, CDR2 FQNEAQ, per germline (reference sequence). The CDR3 spans 12 residues.

With respect to this clonotype: A read error may be the cause here, since a much bigger clone is one base away. The final CDR3 position lacks the conserved phenylalanine or tryptophan, pointing to a likely read error. The rearrangement joins TRBV29-1 to TRBJ1-2, with D unclear. Trimming cost V 4 bases and J 7 bases, with 13 bases left between them. Germline V gives CDR1 SQVTM, CDR2 ANQGSEA. The CDR3 is made up of 12 amino acids. CDR3 DNA: TGCAGCGTTGTTGAAGGGTTCGGTGGCTACACCCTC. This sequence encodes CSVVEGFGGYTL.

This clonotype was seen more than once but under ten times. The J gene is TRBJ2-4, the V gene TRBV27; perhaps TRBD2 as D (5 bases). CDR3 length equals 15 residues. Germline CDR1 MNHEY, CDR2 SMNVEV (reference sequence). Trimming took 0 bases from V and 1 from J, leaving 7 bases between them. This CDR3 is CASSLSGGAKNIQYF. Written as DNA, the CDR3 is TGTGCCAGCAGTTTATCCGGAGGTGCCAAAAACATTCAGTACTTC.

Points on this clonotype: This clone may be a read error of a much larger clone one base away. The chain recombines TRBV19 with TRBJ2-2; D remains ambiguous. The CDR3 has 13 amino acids. The V end was cut by 5 bases, the J end by 7 bases, with 11 bases between. Germline V gene lookup returns CDR1 LNHDA and CDR2 SQIVND (reference sequence). The CDR3, as DNA: TGTGCCAGTAGTTGCCACGTGGGCGGGGAGCTGTTTTTT. It yields the protein CASSCHVGGELFF.

This clonotype was observed at least ten times. V usage is TRBV20-1 and J usage is TRBJ2-2; 8 nucleotides line up with TRBD2. V dropped 3 bases and J dropped 3; count of bases not matched to a gene: 3. CDR3 length: 14 amino acids. Looked up from germline, CDR1 is DFQATT and CDR2 is SNEGSKA (reference sequence). CDR3 region: CSAREREYTGELFF. The CDR3, as DNA: TGCAGTGCTAGGGAGCGGGAGTACACCGGGGAGCTGTTTTTT.

In this sample, this clonotype turned up a few times. This chain links TRBV2 with TRBJ2-7; 12 nucleotides match TRBD2. J gave up 5 bases and V 6 bases, and 8 bases lay outside the gene matches. Germline V gene lookup returns CDR1 SNHLY and CDR2 FYNNEI. The CDR3 consists of 15 residues. This chain's CDR3 is CASSWASGRADEQYF. Written as DNA, the CDR3 is TGTGCCAGCAGCTGGGCTAGCGGGAGGGCCGACGAGCAGTACTTC.

About this clonotype itself: A much larger clone lies one base from this, so it may be a read error. The rearrangement links TRBV27 to TRBJ2-2, with D maybe TRBD1 (6 bases). The CDR3 sequence is 15 residues long. Germline lookup yields CDR1 MNHEY and CDR2 SMNVEV (reference sequence). The CDR3 DNA follows: TGTGCCAGCAGTTTGGGGGCTTCGAACACCAGGGAGCTGTTTTTT. Translating gives CASSLGASNTRELFF.

This clonotype occurred many times. V is TRBV30 and J is TRBJ2-1, with 9 bases that match TRBD2. V lost 3 bases to trimming and J lost 3 bases; unmatched junction nucleotides: 3. The germline V gene encodes CDR1 GTSNPN and CDR2 SVGIG (reference sequence). The CDR3 is made up of 14 amino acids. CDR3 amino acids: CAWSGLANYNEQFF. For the CDR3, the DNA is TGTGCCTGGAGCGGACTAGCGAACTACAATGAGCAGTTCTTC.

As concerns this clonotype: The conserved phenylalanine or tryptophan normally closing the CDR3 is absent here, so this likely arose from a read error. The V call is TRBV29-1, the J call TRBJ2-4, with D hard to call. The CDR3 spans 13 residues. Germline lookup yields CDR1 SQVTM and CDR2 ANQGSEA. The CDR3 reads CSVGTEAKNIQYL. Here the CDR3 DNA reads TGCAGTGTTGGAACAGAGGCCAAAAACATTCAGTACCTC.

This clonotype was detected ten times or more. The chain uses TRBV20-1 and TRBJ1-1; no reliable D call. Germline V CDR1 and CDR2: DFQATT, SNEGSKA (reference sequence). CDR3 size: 11 residues. V lost 3 bases and J lost 3, with 5 bases in between. In DNA, the CDR3 is TGCAGTGCTAGTAGAGACACTGAAGCTTTCTTT. It is translated as CSASRDTEAFF.

This clonotype was seen a handful of times. This chain joins TRBV10-3 and TRBJ1-3, with D tentatively TRBD1 (6 bases). The germline V gene has CDR1 ENHRY and CDR2 SYGVKD. The V end lost 6 bases, the J end lost 2 bases, and 11 bases lay between the germline ends. The CDR3 runs 14 residues. The CDR3 DNA reads TGTGCCATCAGGTACAGGGAACCTGGAAACACCATATATTTT. The encoded protein is CAIRYREPGNTIYF.

About this clonotype: Sequence at one end of the junction differs from germline and may be a read error. This chain links TRBV27 with TRBJ2-1, with D uncertain. Germline CDR1 reads MNHEY; CDR2 reads SMNVEV (reference sequence). This CDR3 comprises 13 residues. The CDR3 DNA follows: TGTGTCAGCAGTTTAATAGCTGGGAATGAGCAGTTCTTC. Encoded protein: CVSSLIAGNEQFF.

This clonotype came up many times. The chain employs TRBV29-1 and TRBJ1-2; D unresolved. Germline-derived CDR1 and CDR2 are SQVTM and ANQGSEA. The CDR3 length is 11 residues. V lost 3 bases, J lost 5 bases, and 7 bases lay in between. CDR3 sequence: CSVDRDYGYTF. The CDR3 DNA reads as TGCAGCGTTGATCGTGATTATGGCTACACCTTC.

This clonotype has ten or more counts. This chain connects TRBV30 to TRBJ2-3; 8 bases match TRBD1. Germline lookup yields CDR1 GTSNPN and CDR2 SVGIG (reference sequence). The trim removed 8 bases at V and 3 bases at J, leaving 7 bases unmatched. This CDR3 is built from 13 residues. Here the CDR3 reads CASGQGWTDTQYF. The CDR3 nucleotides are TGTGCCAGTGGACAGGGTTGGACAGATACGCAGTATTTT. Filled out from reference TRBV30 and TRBJ2-3, the complete variable domain reads SQTIHQWPATLVQPVGSPLSLECTVEGTSNPNLYWYRQAAGRGLQLLFYSVGIGQISSEVPQNLSASRPQDRQFILSSKKLLLSDSGFYLCASGQGWTDTQYFGPGTRLTVL.

This clonotype was recorded a few times. This sequence joins TRBV28 and TRBJ2-2, with 10 bases identical to TRBD1. The CDR3 has 16 residues. The germline CDR1 and CDR2 sequences are MDHEN and SYDVKM. Trimming cost V 10 bases and J 4 bases; bases outside gene matches: 12. In DNA, the CDR3 is TGTGCCATCAATAGACCCGGGACAGGGGTCACCGGGGAGCTGTTTTTT. It yields the protein CAINRPGTGVTGELFF.

As concerns this clonotype: One base away lies a much larger clone, so this may be a sequencing read error. The genes are TRBV4-1 and TRBJ1-6; possibly TRBD1 for D (6 bases). The CDR3 sequence is 16 residues long. Trimming took off 0 bases at V and 8 bases at J, with 14 bases between the two ends. CDR1 and CDR2 from the germline V gene are MGHRA and YSYEKL. The DNA of the CDR3 is TGCGCCAGCAGCCAAGATGGTGCAGGGGACGATTCACCCCTCCACTTT. The encoded protein is CASSQDGAGDDSPLHF.

As to this clonotype: One base away lies a much larger clone, so this may be a sequencing read error. V is TRBV7-9 and J is TRBJ2-1, with D tentatively TRBD1 (6 bases). This CDR3 contains 15 residues. The germline V and J ends were trimmed by 8 bases and 1 base, with 15 bases remaining between them. Germline CDR1 SEHNR, CDR2 FQNEAQ (reference sequence). DNA for the CDR3: TGTGCCAGCGATGGGGGCAGTTGGTCCTACAATGAGCAGTTCTTC. It specifies CASDGGSWSYNEQFF.

The chain joins TRBV27 to TRBJ1-2; possible D gene TRBD1, 5 bases. The germline CDR1 and CDR2 sequences are MNHEY and SMNVEV (reference sequence). The CDR3 length is 13 residues. V was shortened by 2 bases and J by 4 bases, with 8 bases between the two germline ends. CDR3 loop: CASSLGTSYGYTF. The CDR3, as DNA: TGTGCCAGCAGTTTAGGGACGTCCTATGGCTACACCTTC.

This clonotype was seen many times. The rearrangement links TRBV7-6 to TRBJ2-7; D gene uncertain. The CDR3 runs to 13 residues. The germline V gene encodes CDR1 SGHVS and CDR2 FNYEAQ. Deletions cut 4 bases from V and 3 bases from J, with 10 bases between. The CDR3 is CASSSGPFYEQYF. CDR3 sequence (DNA): TGTGCCAGCAGCTCCGGCCCCTTCTACGAGCAGTACTTC. Full variable domain (rest looked up from reference TRBV7-6 and TRBJ2-7): GAGVSQSPRYKVTKRGQDVALRCDPISGHVSLYWYRQALGQGPEFLTYFNYEAQQDKSGLPNDRFSAERPEGSISTLTIQRTEQRDSAMYRCASSSGPFYEQYFGPGTRLTVT.

This clonotype has at least ten counts. The chain joins TRBV29-1 to TRBJ2-1, with TRBD2 identical over 9 bases. Trimming cost V 1 base and J 0 bases; bases outside gene matches: 13. The CDR3 runs to 19 residues. Germline loops: CDR1 SQVTM, CDR2 ANQGSEA. Written as DNA, the CDR3 is TGCAGCGTTGAAGGTGTAGCTAGCGGGACCCCAAGCTCCTACAATGAGCAGTTCTTC. Its protein product is CSVEGVASGTPSSYNEQFF.

This clonotype was seen a few times. V gene TRBV6-2 or TRBV6-3 combines with J gene TRBJ2-5; D perhaps matches TRBD2 (5 bases). Looked up from germline, CDR1 is MNHEY and CDR2 is SVGEGT. V was shortened by 7 bases and J by 4 bases, with 10 bases between the two germline ends. This CDR3 region has 12 residues. The CDR3 region is CASKPGGETQYF. CDR3 sequence (DNA): TGTGCCAGCAAACCAGGAGGAGAGACCCAGTACTTC.

This clonotype was observed many times. The rearrangement links TRBV7-6 to TRBJ2-3; D is undetermined. This CDR3 spans 20 amino acids. Trimming shortened V by 1 base and J by 0 bases, and 23 bases separated the two germline ends. The germline V gene has CDR1 SGHVS and CDR2 FNYEAQ. CDR3 in amino acids: CASSLVISGGASISTDTQYF. CDR3 coding DNA: TGTGCCAGCAGCTTAGTTATTTCCGGTGGAGCGAGTATCAGCACAGATACGCAGTATTTT.